The 14 T cell receptor beta chains reported below all come from one sample, sequenced in a study of CD8 T cells in Susac syndrome. When the RNA was reverse transcribed, random hexamers were used with an input of about 0.5 to 1 ug. TCRdb re-called the immunoSEQ multiplex PCR reads through MiXCR, storing one row per CDR3 protein. The sample has under 200,000 distinct CDR3 sequences; around 95% are singletons. Sequencing was carried out using CD4+ T cells from PBMCs. These receptor sequences come from a human donor with Susac syndrome.

The chain is built from TRBV7-2 and TRBJ2-5; TRBD2 matches at 12 bases. The CDR3 consists of 15 residues. Per germline, CDR1 SGHTA and CDR2 FQGNSA. The trim removed 5 bases at V and 5 bases at J, leaving 6 bases unmatched. CDR3 coding DNA: TGTGCCAGCAGCCCGGGACTAGCGGGCAGGGAGACCCAGTACTTC. It specifies CASSPGLAGRETQYF. The entire variable domain, with the rest obtained from reference TRBV7-2 and TRBJ2-5, is as follows: GAGVSQSPSNKVTEKGKDVELRCDPISGHTALYWYRQSLGQGLEFLIYFQGNSAPDKSGLPSDRFSAERTGGSVSTLTIQRTQQEDSAVYLCASSPGLAGRETQYFGPGTRLLVL.

V and J are TRBV20-1 and TRBJ1-1; D call uncertain. The CDR3 loop spans 14 amino acids. The germline gives CDR1 DFQATT, CDR2 SNEGSKA (reference sequence). The V gene lost 7 bases and the J gene lost 1 base, with 16 bases spanning the gap. For the CDR3, the DNA is TGCAGTGTCGGGCCCATTGTGGGGAACACTGAAGCTTTCTTT. As protein: CSVGPIVGNTEAFF.

This chain links TRBV7-2 with TRBJ2-3, with 7 positions matching TRBD2. Germline lookup yields CDR1 SGHTA and CDR2 FQGNSA. The CDR3 is 13 residues long. V dropped 5 bases and J dropped 6; count of bases not matched to a gene: 5. CDR3 bases: TGTGCCAGCAGCCGGGACTACTTGGATACGCAGTATTTT. Translation: CASSRDYLDTQYF.

The chain recombines TRBV7-2 with TRBJ2-5; unclear D gene. The CDR3 spans 15 residues. The germline V and J ends were trimmed by 5 bases and 3 bases, with 16 bases remaining between them. Germline lookup yields CDR1 SGHTA and CDR2 FQGNSA. CDR3 sequence: CASSVGPGPEETQYF. Written as DNA, the CDR3 is TGTGCCAGCAGCGTCGGGCCCGGACCCGAAGAGACCCAGTACTTC.

The J gene is TRBJ1-1, the V gene TRBV5-1, with D possibly matching TRBD1 (5 bases). V lost 7 bases and J lost 4, with 17 bases in between. From germline, CDR1 is SGHRS and CDR2 YFSETQ. This CDR3 spans 14 amino acids. In nucleotides, the CDR3 is TGCGCCAGCGAGGAACAGGCAGGTGGCACTGAAGCTTTCTTT. It translates to CASEEQAGGTEAFF. The full variable domain, completed using reference TRBV5-1 and TRBJ1-1, is KAGVTQTPRYLIKTRGQQVTLSCSPISGHRSVSWYQQTPGQGLQFLFEYFSETQRNKGNFPGRFSGRQFSNSRSEMNVSTLELGDSALYLCASEEQAGGTEAFFGQGTRLTVV.

The rearrangement joins TRBV2 to TRBJ2-3, with D tentatively TRBD1 (6 bases). V was pared by 1 base and J by 6 bases, with 11 bases between. Germline V gene lookup returns CDR1 SNHLY and CDR2 FYNNEI. The CDR3 is 14 residues long. The CDR3 DNA reads as TGTGCCAGCAGTGAAGACAGGGTCAGGGATACGCAGTATTTT. Protein: CASSEDRVRDTQYF.

The chain combines TRBV4-1 with TRBJ1-2, with 8 positions matching TRBD1. Losses at the gene ends were 0 bases for V and 7 bases for J; bases not matched to a gene: 4. The CDR3 loop spans 14 amino acids. From germline, CDR1 is MGHRA and CDR2 YSYEKL. The DNA of the CDR3 is TGCGCCAGCAGCCAAGATGGACAGGGTCCTGGCTACACCTTC. Translation: CASSQDGQGPGYTF.

V and J are TRBV20-1 and TRBJ2-1, with D unclear. The V gene lost 3 bases and the J gene lost 5 bases, with 8 bases spanning the gap. CDR3 length: 12 residues. In germline, CDR1 is DFQATT, CDR2 SNEGSKA (reference sequence). CDR3: CSARDVNNEQFF. The CDR3 nucleotides are TGCAGTGCTAGGGACGTTAACAATGAGCAGTTCTTC.

The count of this clonotype is one. The gene calls are TRBV7-9 and TRBJ1-6, with D tentatively TRBD1 (6 bases). In germline, CDR1 is SEHNR, CDR2 FQNEAQ (reference sequence). Trimming removed 4 bases from V and 11 bases from J, with 15 bases in between. The CDR3 contains 14 residues. The CDR3 region is CASSSGAGRPPLHF. As DNA, the CDR3 is TGTGCCAGCAGCTCAGGGGCAGGGAGGCCACCCCTCCACTTT.

DNA for the CDR3: TGTGCCAGCAGCCTGACGGGAGGGCTTCAGCCCCAGCATTTT. Its protein is CASSLTGGLQPQHF. The rearrangement links TRBV5-6 to TRBJ1-5; D remains ambiguous. V shed 4 bases and J shed 6 bases, with 14 bases lying between them. The CDR3 loop spans 14 amino acids. The V gene's germline CDR1 is SGHDT and CDR2 YYEEEE.

The chain joins TRBV5-1 to TRBJ1-1; D is ambiguous. In germline, CDR1 is SGHRS, CDR2 YFSETQ. The ends were cut back, 4 bases at V and 10 bases at J, with 17 bases in the middle. This CDR3 is 13 amino acids long. DNA of the CDR3: TGCGCCAGCAGCCCCGGGAATAAAGAGTTAGCTTTCTTT. Its translation: CASSPGNKELAFF.

The gene calls are TRBV6-6 and TRBJ1-5; the match to TRBD1 covers 8 bases. After removal of 6 bases from V and 7 bases from J, the junction contained 8 bases not matched to a gene. The CDR3 spans 14 residues. From germline, CDR1 is MNHNY and CDR2 SVGAGI (reference sequence). The CDR3 sequence is CASSTGQGAQPQHF. CDR3 DNA: TGTGCCAGCAGCACCGGACAGGGAGCGCAGCCCCAGCATTTT.

The chain couples TRBV14 to TRBJ2-7; maybe TRBD1 (6 bases). Trimming removed 0 bases from V and 2 bases from J, with 11 bases in between. The CDR3 covers 15 residues. The V gene's germline CDR1 is SGHDN and CDR2 FVKESK. This chain's CDR3 is CASSQDPAGAYEQYF. The CDR3 nucleotides are TGTGCCAGCAGCCAAGATCCGGCAGGGGCCTACGAGCAGTACTTC.

V and J are TRBV3-1 and TRBJ1-5; D gene unclear. V was clipped by 1 base and J by 2 bases, with 9 bases between them. This CDR3 spans 15 amino acids. Germline V CDR1 and CDR2: LGHDT, YNNKEL (reference sequence). The CDR3 nucleotides read TGTGCCAGCAGCCAAGGAGTGGGAGGCAATCAGCCCCAGCATTTT. Translated: CASSQGVGGNQPQHF.